The 12 T cell receptor beta chains listed next were all sequenced from one sample in a study of T cell responses to AZD1222 COVID-19 vaccine. The table came from immunoSEQ multiplex PCR; TCRdb's copy has only in-frame clones and leaves some out. The sample shows some 84,000 clones, 75% to 90% of them seen only once. The sequencing used peripheral blood, collected on day 0 of AZD1222 vaccination. These receptors came from an adult in good health.

This sequence joins TRBV28 and TRBJ2-1, with D maybe TRBD2 (6 bases). Trimming took 6 bases from V and 4 from J, leaving 16 bases between them. Germline CDR1 reads MDHEN; CDR2 reads SYDVKM. This CDR3 has 15 residues. The CDR3 DNA reads TGTGCCAGCAGGGAGAGCGGGCCGAGATACAATGAGCAGTTCTTC. This sequence encodes CASRESGPRYNEQFF.

This chain connects TRBV10-3 to TRBJ1-3; unclear D gene. Germline lookup yields CDR1 ENHRY and CDR2 SYGVKD. The CDR3 sequence is 14 residues long. The V end lost 6 bases, the J end lost 0 bases, and 9 bases lay between the germline ends. CDR3: CAISSQYSGNTIYF. The DNA of the CDR3 is TGTGCCATCAGCAGTCAGTACTCTGGAAACACCATATATTTT.

The chain links TRBV5-1 to TRBJ1-2, with 10 positions matching TRBD1. Germline V CDR1 and CDR2: SGHRS, YFSETQ. CDR3 length: 13 amino acids. The V and J ends lost 4 bases and 8 bases, in that order; junction bases with no gene match: 5. For the CDR3, the DNA is TGCGCCAGCAGCCTGGGACAGGGGTGGGGCTACACCTTC. This encodes CASSLGQGWGYTF.

The chain is built from TRBV18 and TRBJ2-6; D is perhaps TRBD1 (5 bases). The length of the CDR3 is 16 residues. The V end was cut by 1 base, the J end by 2 bases, with 9 bases between. Germline V gene lookup returns CDR1 KGHSH and CDR2 LQKENI. The CDR3 loop is CASSPQPGTGANVLTF. The CDR3 region has the DNA TGTGCCAGCTCACCACAGCCAGGGACTGGGGCCAACGTCCTGACTTTC.

The chain couples TRBV12-3 or TRBV12-4 to TRBJ1-5; D is ambiguous. The CDR3 loop spans 12 amino acids. With 6 bases removed from V and 6 bases from J, the gap between germline ends came to 9 bases. CDR3 residues: CASRLSGQPQHF. CDR3 nucleotide sequence: TGTGCCAGCAGGTTATCGGGTCAGCCCCAGCATTTT.

The V gene is TRBV28, the J gene TRBJ2-1; TRBD2 aligns across 13 bases. Losses at the gene ends were 5 bases for V and 8 bases for J; bases not matched to a gene: 9. The CDR3 contains 16 residues. CDR1 is MDHEN, CDR2 SYDVKM, per germline. The CDR3: CASSPQGLAGADEQFF. CDR3 nucleotide sequence: TGTGCCAGCAGTCCTCAAGGACTAGCGGGAGCTGATGAGCAGTTCTTC.

This clone was observed once. V usage is TRBV5-8 and J usage is TRBJ2-1; D is possibly TRBD1 or TRBD2 (5 bases each). V lost 0 bases and J 2 bases, leaving 9 bases between the germline ends. There are 15 residues in the CDR3. Germline values: CDR1 SGHTS, CDR2 YDEGEE. For the CDR3, the DNA is TGTGCCAGCAGCTTGGGGGACCTCGCCTACAATGAGCAGTTCTTC. Translated, it gives CASSLGDLAYNEQFF.

The CDR3 DNA reads TGTGCCACCTCTGGGGGCCTTGTGACTGAAGCTTTCTTT. Protein: CATSGGLVTEAFF. This chain joins TRBV15 and TRBJ1-1; D perhaps matches TRBD1 (6 bases). From germline, CDR1 is LNHNV and CDR2 YYDKDF (reference sequence). Trimming pared 8 bases from V and 5 bases from J, leaving 15 bases between. CDR3 length: 13 residues.

Concerning this clone: Mismatch with germline at one junction end may stem from a read error. The rearrangement joins TRBV7-7 to TRBJ2-2, with no clear D. The CDR3 has 15 residues. The germline gives CDR1 SSHAT, CDR2 FNYEAQ (reference sequence). CDR3 sequence reads: CASSFGSLGTGELFF. Here the CDR3 DNA reads TGTGCTAGCAGCTTTGGCTCGCTTGGAACCGGGGAGCTGTTTTTT.

The V and J genes are TRBV19 and TRBJ1-5; 7 positions agree with TRBD1. CDR3 length: 14 amino acids. V shed 8 bases, J shed 3 bases, and the junction held 7 bases outside the gene matches. Per germline, CDR1 LNHDA and CDR2 SQIVND (reference sequence). CDR3 nucleotide sequence: TGTGCCAGTCGCGAGACAGGGAACAATCAGCCCCAGCATTTT. Amino acid sequence: CASRETGNNQPQHF.

The genes are TRBV27 and TRBJ2-1; 12 bases line up with TRBD2. This CDR3 contains 16 residues. Unmatched junction bases numbered 6, after V lost 5 bases and J lost 4 bases. CDR1 MNHEY and CDR2 SMNVEV come from the germline V gene (reference sequence). The DNA of the CDR3 is TGTGCCAGCAGTGGGGGACTAGCGGGCCCATACAATGAGCAGTTCTTC. Translated, it gives CASSGGLAGPYNEQFF.

The chain links TRBV28 to TRBJ2-3, with 11 bases matching TRBD2. Germline V gives CDR1 MDHEN, CDR2 SYDVKM. The CDR3 runs to 15 residues. V was clipped by 5 bases and J by 4 bases; unmatched bases: 5. CDR3 nucleotide sequence: TGTGCCAGCAGTCGACTAGCGGGAAGCGCAGATACGCAGTATTTT. It is translated as CASSRLAGSADTQYF. The full variable domain, in which reference TRBV28 and TRBJ2-3 provide the parts outside the CDR3, is DVKVTQSSRYLVKRTGEKVFLECVQDMDHENMFWYRQDPGLGLRLIYFSYDVKMKEKGDIPEGYSVSREKKERFSLILESASTNQTSMYLCASSRLAGSADTQYFGPGTRLTVL.